The clone carrying this TCR beta chain was recorded only once. This CDR3 is 19 amino acids long. With 2 bases clipped from V and 7 bases from J, the junction kept 13 bases outside the gene matches. Germline loops: CDR1 SGHTA, CDR2 FQGNSA. In the original processing: Amplification of reference gene primers provided the estimated nucleated cell counts. TCRdb's copy holds only in-frame clones and misses some; the assay was immunoSEQ multiplex PCR. V and J calls and clone size are given by that table; D and trimming were obtained from the DNA. The repertoire holds roughly 260,000 clones, about 89% seen once, with 2% to 3% in the top ten. The data originate from a study of blood T cell repertoires in COVID-19. Study overall: COVID-19 samples collected from the United States, Italy and Spain covered acute and convalescent phases. T cells, B-cell-depleted T cells, or PBMCs provided the cDNA or gDNA that served as material.

This chain links TRBV7-2 with TRBJ2-4, with 14 bases lining up with TRBD2. Sequenced sample: peripheral blood. This clonotype originated in a woman between 45 and 65 years old with acute or convalescent COVID-19. CDR3 in DNA: TGTGCCAGCAGCTTATTCCACCTCGGACTAGCGGGAGGAGGGAACATTCAGTACTTC. Encoded protein: CASSLFHLGLAGGGNIQYF.